This TCR beta chain is from a study of control samples from healthy donors and cancer patients. The protocol was immunoSEQ multiplex PCR, while the TCRdb copy is restricted to in-frame clones and leaves out a portion. The sample has some 130,000 clones, around 92% seen once. Germline V gene data show CDR1 as KGHSH and CDR2 as LQKENI. CDR3 length: 14 residues. With 6 bases clipped from V and 2 bases from J, the junction kept 4 bases outside the gene matches. The sequence derives from a woman aged 45-60 years in good health. The sequencing input was blood. The chain combines TRBV18 with TRBJ2-3; 8 bases fit TRBD2. CDR3 residues: CASSPGLVTDTQYF. The CDR3 DNA reads as TGTGCCAGCTCCCCGGGACTAGTCACAGATACGCAGTATTTT.